This TCR beta chain was recovered during a study of blood T cells in healthy people across ages. Notes on the study in general: Age advanced and TCR beta diversity per million T cells fell, roughly linearly.

The table lists this clonotype with many counts. What it binds is unknown. At least 6.5 million PBMCs were isolated per sample. Total RNA extracted from each sample amounted to at least 5 micrograms. Primed by a sample-barcoded 5' primer and a J-beta primer mix, a second PCR proceeded for roughly 7 to 11 cycles. Each cDNA molecule was tagged by a template-switch adaptor that had 12 random nucleotides. TCRdb recomputed calls from the 5' RACE reads with MiXCR, one row per CDR3 protein. This repertoire shows around 900,000 distinct CDR3 sequences, less than 35% found once; its top ten account for 15% to 20%. Sequencing input: blood. The origin of this receptor is a woman aged 80 or older in good health.

The CDR3 here is CASSPKDSSFAGANVLTF. The CDR3 region has the DNA TGTGCCAGCAGCCCGAAGGACAGTTCGTTTGCTGGGGCCAACGTCCTGACTTTC. This sequence joins TRBV7-2 and TRBJ2-6, with D possibly being TRBD1 (6 bases). Between the trimmed V and J ends, which lost 5 bases and 2 bases, there was a span of 19 bases. CDR1 and CDR2 (germline): SGHTA, FQGNSA. There are 18 residues in the CDR3.